The clone carrying this TCR beta chain was detected once. Its specificity is not known. The sample comes from a study of CD8 T cells in Susac syndrome. Points from the study as a whole: The number of individuals included in the study's TCR sequencing and HLA analysis was acknowledged as relatively small.

Reverse transcription of about 0.45 to 1 ug RNA used random hexamers. Amplification of the TCR beta CDR3 was carried out by immunoSEQ multiplex PCR, which spanned a total of 54 Vbeta and 13 Jbeta segments. TCRdb processed the immunoSEQ multiplex PCR reads anew with MiXCR; each CDR3 protein has one entry. This table has 120,000 to 150,000 distinct CDR3 sequences, about 94% appearing once. The CDR3 consists of 12 residues. Germline V gives CDR1 LNHDA, CDR2 SQIVND (reference sequence). V was pared by 7 bases and J by 7 bases, with 13 bases between. Sequencing targeted TCR beta in blood CD8+ and CD4+ T cells. The study used healthy donors as controls matched for age and sex.

The sequenced sample was CD8+ T cells from PBMCs. The sequence was obtained from a human donor in good health. The V call is TRBV19, the J call TRBJ1-1; D unclear. CDR3 amino acids: CASTRTGFEAFF. As DNA, the CDR3 is TGTGCCAGTACCCGGACCGGATTTGAAGCTTTCTTT.